These 22 T cell receptor beta chains share one sample of origin, sequenced in a study of T cell changes during pregnancy in multiple sclerosis. Profiling relied on immunoSEQ multiplex PCR, and the TCRdb table lists in-frame clones only, not all of them. The table has 90,000 to 120,000 clones, more than 90% seen once. The sequencing used peripheral blood, collected in the second trimester of pregnancy. These receptors came from a female donor with multiple sclerosis, enrolled in a pregnancy study.

The chain uses TRBV6-6 and TRBJ2-3, with TRBD1 matching over 9 bases. Germline CDR1 and CDR2: MNHNY and SVGAGI (reference sequence). CDR3 length: 15 residues. V was clipped by 4 bases and J by 0 bases; unmatched bases: 2. CDR3 residues: CASSWGQGSTDTQYF. Here the CDR3 DNA reads TGTGCCAGCAGTTGGGGACAGGGTAGCACAGATACGCAGTATTTT.

The chain is built from TRBV27 and TRBJ2-5; D not resolved. The CDR3 sequence is 16 residues long. CDR1 is MNHEY, CDR2 SMNVEV, per germline (reference sequence). V lost 0 bases, J lost 2 bases, and 13 bases lay in between. This chain's CDR3 is CASSLSSGLRQETQYF. The CDR3 DNA sequence: TGTGCCAGCAGTTTATCGTCGGGTTTACGGCAAGAGACCCAGTACTTC.

The genes are TRBV10-3 and TRBJ2-1; 11 bases fit TRBD2. Germline assignment: CDR1 ENHRY and CDR2 SYGVKD. J lost 1 base, V lost 7 bases, and 6 bases had no gene match. This CDR3 is 16 amino acids long. CDR3 sequence: CAITTSGGRSYNEQFF. CDR3 sequence (DNA): TGTGCCATCACAACTAGCGGGGGTCGTTCCTACAATGAGCAGTTCTTC.

The rearrangement joins TRBV10-3 to TRBJ2-3; TRBD2 matches at 8 bases. The CDR3 is 13 residues long. V lost 8 bases to trimming and J lost 3 bases; unmatched junction nucleotides: 4. Per the germline V gene, CDR1 is ENHRY and CDR2 is SYGVKD. The CDR3 reads CAIAGGETDTQYF. CDR3 in DNA: TGTGCCATCGCGGGGGGTGAAACAGATACGCAGTATTTT.

In its sample, this clone was seen once. V is TRBV6-1 and J is TRBJ2-7; D possibly corresponds to TRBD1 (6 bases). The V gene's germline CDR1 is MNHNS and CDR2 SASEGT. CDR3 length: 13 amino acids. V was pared by 6 bases and J by 2 bases, with 11 bases between. CDR3 DNA: TGTGCCAGCAGGCCGGGACAAGCCTACGAGCAGTACTTC. Protein product: CASRPGQAYEQYF.

The chain combines TRBV19 with TRBJ1-5, with 7 bases that match TRBD1. V dropped 5 bases and J dropped 6; count of bases not matched to a gene: 10. The CDR3 loop spans 15 amino acids. In germline, CDR1 is LNHDA, CDR2 SQIVND (reference sequence). CDR3: CASSPLTGAAQPQHF. The CDR3, as DNA: TGTGCCAGTAGTCCCCTCACAGGGGCTGCTCAGCCCCAGCATTTT. The whole variable domain, remainder taken from reference TRBV19 and TRBJ1-5, is DGGITQSPKYLFRKEGQNVTLSCEQNLNHDAMYWYRQDPGQGLRLIYYSQIVNDFQKGDIAEGYSVSREKKESFPLTVTSAQKNPTAFYLCASSPLTGAAQPQHFGDGTRLSIL.

J is TRBJ1-4 and V is TRBV2; tentatively, D is TRBD1 (5 bases). Germline V gene data show CDR1 as SNHLY and CDR2 as FYNNEI. This CDR3 spans 16 amino acids. With 4 bases removed from V and 0 bases from J, the gap between germline ends came to 12 bases. The CDR3 region is CASSVNRPSTNEKLFF. CDR3 in DNA: TGTGCCAGCAGTGTGAACAGGCCCTCAACTAATGAAAAACTGTTTTTT.

CDR3 amino acids: CASGTAVTGELFF. The DNA of the CDR3 is TGCGCCAGCGGGACTGCAGTCACCGGGGAGCTGTTTTTT. The chain uses TRBV5-1 and TRBJ2-2, with D possibly being TRBD2 (6 bases). CDR1 and CDR2 from the germline V gene are SGHRS and YFSETQ. CDR3 length equals 13 residues. V was clipped by 7 bases and J by 4 bases, with 11 bases between them.

V gene TRBV7-6 combines with J gene TRBJ2-2; 8 bases are a match to TRBD1. V lost 4 bases, J lost 4 bases, and 8 bases stayed unmatched. Germline-derived CDR1 and CDR2 are SGHVS and FNYEAQ. The CDR3 is 16 residues long. The CDR3 is CASSSTGGIFTGELFF. CDR3 in DNA: TGTGCCAGCAGCTCCACAGGGGGGATTTTCACCGGGGAGCTGTTTTTT.

J is TRBJ1-3 and V is TRBV2; D remains unclear. The CDR3 spans 14 residues. Trimming took 6 bases from V and 0 from J, leaving 9 bases between them. CDR1 and CDR2 (germline): SNHLY, FYNNEI. CDR3 region: CASRSHYSGNTIYF. Written as DNA, the CDR3 is TGTGCCAGCAGGTCTCACTACTCTGGAAACACCATATATTTT.

V is TRBV10-2 and J is TRBJ2-7; a weak D match, TRBD2 (6 bases). V was cut by 2 bases and J by 7 bases, with 12 bases left in between. The CDR3 consists of 13 residues. CDR1 and CDR2 from the germline V gene are WSHSY and SAAADI. As DNA, the CDR3 is TGCGCCAGCAGTGAGGGGGGGAGGCGAGAGCAGTACTTC. The encoded protein is CASSEGGRREQYF.

The rearrangement uses TRBV5-1 and TRBJ2-7; 9 bases are shared with TRBD1. The germline CDR1 and CDR2 sequences are SGHRS and YFSETQ. Unmatched junction bases numbered 7, after V lost 5 bases and J lost 1 base. The CDR3 totals 15 residues. Here the CDR3 reads CASRADRGDSYEQYF. For the CDR3, the DNA is TGCGCCAGCAGAGCGGACAGGGGAGATTCCTACGAGCAGTACTTC.

This chain joins TRBV5-1 and TRBJ1-2, with D unclear. The CDR3 length is 13 residues. The V end lost 2 bases, the J end lost 6 bases, and 11 bases lay between the germline ends. Germline CDR1 SGHRS, CDR2 YFSETQ. CDR3 in DNA: TGCGCCAGCAGCTTTCTGGGAGGAGATGGCTACACCTTC. Its protein product is CASSFLGGDGYTF.

The rearrangement links TRBV19 to TRBJ1-4, with D perhaps TRBD1 (6 bases). CDR1 and CDR2 from the germline V gene are LNHDA and SQIVND (reference sequence). Trimming shortened V by 5 bases and J by 3 bases, and 10 bases separated the two germline ends. This CDR3 spans 14 amino acids. This CDR3 reads CASSPDRSNEKLFF. CDR3 DNA sequence: TGTGCCAGTAGTCCGGACAGATCTAATGAAAAACTGTTTTTT.

The rearrangement joins TRBV29-1 to TRBJ2-1; 9 bases fit TRBD1. Germline V gene data show CDR1 as SQVTM and CDR2 as ANQGSEA. The CDR3 has 12 residues. The CDR3 loop is CRTGGSYNEQFF. The CDR3 coding sequence is TGCAGGACAGGGGGCTCCTACAATGAGCAGTTCTTC.

Regarding this clone: Germline is not matched at one junction end, which may reflect a read error. The CDR3 sequence is CATSEGAPGEQYF. CDR3 coding DNA: TGTGCCACCAGTGAGGGGGCGCCCGGCGAGCAGTACTTC. The rearrangement links TRBV10-3 to TRBJ2-7; 7 bases agree with TRBD1. CDR1 and CDR2 from the germline V gene are ENHRY and SYGVKD. The CDR3 sequence is 13 residues long.

The chain couples TRBV9 to TRBJ1-1; possible D gene TRBD1, 6 bases. CDR1 and CDR2 (germline): SGDLS, YYNGEE. V was clipped by 3 bases and J by 6 bases, with 18 bases between them. This CDR3 region has 15 residues. The CDR3 DNA reads as TGTGCCAGCAGCGCCTCCCGGGGGGCGGGAGCTGAAGCTTTCTTT. This sequence encodes CASSASRGAGAEAFF.

The V call is TRBV5-1, the J call TRBJ2-7; D might be TRBD2 (6 bases). V shed 0 bases and J shed 3 bases, with 16 bases lying between them. The CDR3 has 16 amino acids. In germline, CDR1 is SGHRS, CDR2 YFSETQ. DNA for the CDR3: TGCGCCAGCAGCTTGGAGTCGGGGGTCTATAGCTACGAGCAGTACTTC. Translating it yields CASSLESGVYSYEQYF.

The rearrangement links TRBV28 to TRBJ1-5, with 7 bases lining up with TRBD1. Germline V gene lookup returns CDR1 MDHEN and CDR2 SYDVKM. There are 13 residues in the CDR3. The ends lost 6 bases at V and 7 bases at J; junction bases unmatched: 6. The CDR3 protein is CASRSRGHQPQHF. CDR3 sequence (DNA): TGTGCCAGCAGGTCAAGGGGGCACCAGCCCCAGCATTTT.

The chain couples TRBV28 to TRBJ2-7, with D perhaps matching TRBD1 (5 bases). The CDR3 loop spans 13 amino acids. Germline V gene lookup returns CDR1 MDHEN and CDR2 SYDVKM. V lost 6 bases and J 0 bases, leaving 9 bases between the germline ends. CDR3 sequence: CASSPTVSYEQYF. In DNA form, the CDR3 reads TGTGCCAGCAGCCCGACAGTCTCCTACGAGCAGTACTTC.

J is TRBJ2-1 and V is TRBV10-3, with D possibly matching TRBD1 (6 bases). With 6 bases removed from V and 6 bases from J, the gap between germline ends came to 18 bases. This CDR3 has 15 amino acids. Per germline, CDR1 ENHRY and CDR2 SYGVKD. Written as DNA, the CDR3 is TGTGCCATCAGGGACAGCCGAAGTTCGGGCAATGAGCAGTTCTTC. Its protein product is CAIRDSRSSGNEQFF.

The chain carries TRBV13 and TRBJ1-2, with 7 bases fitting TRBD1. This CDR3 is 13 amino acids long. The V gene's germline CDR1 is PRHDT and CDR2 FYEKMQ (reference sequence). The trim removed 3 bases at V and 7 bases at J, leaving 5 bases unmatched. DNA of the CDR3: TGTGCCAGCAGCTTTACAGGGGCAGGTGGCTACACCTTC. Residues: CASSFTGAGGYTF.